The sequence of this TCR beta chain was determined in a study of radiotherapy plus CTLA-4 blockade in lung cancer. Whole-study findings and limits: Blood saw expansion of tumor-derived TCR clones after radiotherapy plus ipilimumab.

Chemo-refractory metastatic non-small-cell lung cancer patients underwent focal radiation alongside CTLA-4 blockade with ipilimumab. With regard to this clone: The antigen remains unidentified.

The V gene's germline CDR1 is SGHRS and CDR2 YFSETQ. V lost 4 bases to trimming and J lost 6 bases, with 11 bases between them. The CDR3 loop spans 14 amino acids. The assay was immunoSEQ multiplex PCR, and TCRdb's table has in-frame clones only and misses some. The top ten clones hold over 0.75% of a sample with about 78,000 clones, around 87% of them seen once. The sequences come from peripheral blood, collected from a patient treated with radiotherapy plus ipilimumab. The chain links TRBV5-1 to TRBJ1-6; tentative D call: TRBD1 (6 bases). This sequence was found in a human donor with non-small cell lung cancer who had stable disease on radiotherapy plus ipilimumab. The DNA of the CDR3 is TGCGCCAGCAGCCTAAAGGACAGTAATTCACCCCTCCACTTT. Translation gives CASSLKDSNSPLHF.